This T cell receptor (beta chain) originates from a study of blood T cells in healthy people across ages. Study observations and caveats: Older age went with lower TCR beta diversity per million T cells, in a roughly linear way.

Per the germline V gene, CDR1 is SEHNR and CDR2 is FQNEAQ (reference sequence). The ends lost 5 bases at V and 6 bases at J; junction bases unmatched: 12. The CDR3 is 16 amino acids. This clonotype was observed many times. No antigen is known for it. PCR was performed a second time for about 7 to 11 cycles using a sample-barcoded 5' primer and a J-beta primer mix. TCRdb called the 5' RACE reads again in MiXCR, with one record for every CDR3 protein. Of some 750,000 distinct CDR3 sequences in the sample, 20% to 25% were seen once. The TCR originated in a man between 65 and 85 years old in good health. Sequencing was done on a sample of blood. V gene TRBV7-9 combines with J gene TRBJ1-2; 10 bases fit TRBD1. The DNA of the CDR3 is TGTGCCAGCAGCCCCCCCCCGGGACAGGGGACGGATGGCTACACCTTC. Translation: CASSPPPGQGTDGYTF.